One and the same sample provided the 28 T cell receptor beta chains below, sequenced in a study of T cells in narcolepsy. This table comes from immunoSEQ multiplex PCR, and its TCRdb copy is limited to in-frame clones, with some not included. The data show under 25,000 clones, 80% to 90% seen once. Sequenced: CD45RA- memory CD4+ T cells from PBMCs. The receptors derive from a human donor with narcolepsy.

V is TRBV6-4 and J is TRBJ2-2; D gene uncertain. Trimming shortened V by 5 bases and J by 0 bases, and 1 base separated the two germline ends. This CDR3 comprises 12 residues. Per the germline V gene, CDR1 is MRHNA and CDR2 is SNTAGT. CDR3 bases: TGTGCCAGCAGTACGAACACCGGGGAGCTGTTTTTT. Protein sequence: CASSTNTGELFF.

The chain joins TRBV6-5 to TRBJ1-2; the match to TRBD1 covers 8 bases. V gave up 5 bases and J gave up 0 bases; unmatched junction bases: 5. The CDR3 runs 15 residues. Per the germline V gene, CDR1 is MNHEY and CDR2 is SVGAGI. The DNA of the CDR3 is TGTGCCAGCAGTAAGGACAGGGAACCTAACTATGGCTACACCTTC. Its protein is CASSKDREPNYGYTF.

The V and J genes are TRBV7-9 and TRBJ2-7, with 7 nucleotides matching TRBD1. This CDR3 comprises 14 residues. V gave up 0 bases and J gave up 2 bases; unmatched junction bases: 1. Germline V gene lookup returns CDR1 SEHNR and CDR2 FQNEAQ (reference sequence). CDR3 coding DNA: TGTGCCAGCAGCTTAGCGGGACAGCCCTACGAGCAGTACTTC. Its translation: CASSLAGQPYEQYF.

Here the CDR3 reads CASSNRRAAYGYTF. CDR3 sequence (DNA): TGTGCCAGCAGTAACCGCCGTGCAGCCTATGGCTACACCTTC. The genes are TRBV2 and TRBJ1-2; no clear D gene. Germline CDR1 and CDR2: SNHLY and FYNNEI. The V end was cut by 5 bases, the J end by 4 bases, with 14 bases between. The CDR3 is 14 residues long.

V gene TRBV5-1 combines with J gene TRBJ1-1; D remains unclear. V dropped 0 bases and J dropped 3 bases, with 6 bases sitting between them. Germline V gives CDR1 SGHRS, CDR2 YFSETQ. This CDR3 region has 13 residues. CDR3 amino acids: CASSLEADTEAFF. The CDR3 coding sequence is TGCGCCAGCAGCTTGGAGGCCGACACTGAAGCTTTCTTT.

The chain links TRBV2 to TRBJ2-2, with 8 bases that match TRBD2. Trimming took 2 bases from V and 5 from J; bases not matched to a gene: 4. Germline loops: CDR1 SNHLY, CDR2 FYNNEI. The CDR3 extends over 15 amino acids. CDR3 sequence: CASSERASGTGELFF. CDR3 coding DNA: TGTGCCAGCAGTGAAAGGGCTAGCGGGACCGGGGAGCTGTTTTTT.

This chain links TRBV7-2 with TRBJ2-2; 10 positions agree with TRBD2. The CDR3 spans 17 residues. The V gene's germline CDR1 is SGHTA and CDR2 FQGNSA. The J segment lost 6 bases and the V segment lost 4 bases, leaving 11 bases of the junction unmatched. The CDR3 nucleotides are TGTGCCAGCAGCTCTTCTCTCGCTAGCGGGAGATCCGGGGAGCTGTTTTTT. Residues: CASSSSLASGRSGELFF. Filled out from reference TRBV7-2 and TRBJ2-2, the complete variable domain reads GAGVSQSPSNKVTEKGKDVELRCDPISGHTALYWYRQSLGQGLEFLIYFQGNSAPDKSGLPSDRFSAERTGGSVSTLTIQRTQQEDSAVYLCASSSSLASGRSGELFFGEGSRLTVL.

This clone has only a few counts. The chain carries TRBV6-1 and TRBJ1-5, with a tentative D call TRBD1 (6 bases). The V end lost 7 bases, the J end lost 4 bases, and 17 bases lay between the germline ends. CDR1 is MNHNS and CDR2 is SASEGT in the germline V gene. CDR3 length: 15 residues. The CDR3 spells CASTVRTEVNQPQHF. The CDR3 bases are TGTGCCAGCACGGTGAGGACAGAGGTTAATCAGCCCCAGCATTTT.

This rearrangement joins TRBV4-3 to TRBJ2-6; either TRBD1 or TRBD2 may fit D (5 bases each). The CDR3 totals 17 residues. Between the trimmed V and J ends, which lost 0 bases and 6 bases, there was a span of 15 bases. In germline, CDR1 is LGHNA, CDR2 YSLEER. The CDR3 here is CASSQDSGTHKANVLTF. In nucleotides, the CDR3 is TGCGCCAGCAGCCAAGATTCCGGGACCCATAAGGCCAACGTCCTGACTTTC.

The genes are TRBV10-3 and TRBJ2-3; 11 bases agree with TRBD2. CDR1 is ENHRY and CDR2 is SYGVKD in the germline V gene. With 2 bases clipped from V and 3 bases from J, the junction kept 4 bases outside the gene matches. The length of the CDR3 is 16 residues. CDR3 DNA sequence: TGTGCCATCAGTGAGCCGGGACTAGCGGAAACAGATACGCAGTATTTT. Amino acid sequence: CAISEPGLAETDTQYF.

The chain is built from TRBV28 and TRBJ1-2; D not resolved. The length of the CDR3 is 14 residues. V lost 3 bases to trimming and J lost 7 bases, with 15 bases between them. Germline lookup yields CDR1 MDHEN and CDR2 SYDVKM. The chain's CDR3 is CASSLGRSQTGYTF. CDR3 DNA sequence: TGTGCCAGCAGTTTGGGCCGGAGTCAGACTGGCTACACCTTC.

The CDR3 bases are TGCGCCAGCAGCAGCTCTACAGGGATTAATAGTCGTGGCTACACCTTC. Protein product: CASSSSTGINSRGYTF. The chain uses TRBV5-1 and TRBJ1-2, with D perhaps TRBD1 (6 bases). The CDR3 runs 16 residues. V lost 4 bases to trimming and J lost 7 bases, with 23 bases between them. Germline assignment: CDR1 SGHRS and CDR2 YFSETQ.

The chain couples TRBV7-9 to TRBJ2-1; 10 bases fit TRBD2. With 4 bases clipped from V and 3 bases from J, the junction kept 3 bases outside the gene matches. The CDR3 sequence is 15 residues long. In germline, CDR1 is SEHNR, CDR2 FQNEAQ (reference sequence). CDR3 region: CASSYRLAGYNEQFF. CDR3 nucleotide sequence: TGTGCCAGCAGCTATAGACTAGCGGGCTACAATGAGCAGTTCTTC.

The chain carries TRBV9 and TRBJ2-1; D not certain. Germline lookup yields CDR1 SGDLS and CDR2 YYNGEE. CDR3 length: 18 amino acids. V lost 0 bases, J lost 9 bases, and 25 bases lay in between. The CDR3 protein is CASSVEVPGGVVSSEQFF. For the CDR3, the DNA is TGTGCCAGCAGCGTAGAGGTTCCGGGTGGGGTGGTTTCGAGTGAGCAGTTCTTC.

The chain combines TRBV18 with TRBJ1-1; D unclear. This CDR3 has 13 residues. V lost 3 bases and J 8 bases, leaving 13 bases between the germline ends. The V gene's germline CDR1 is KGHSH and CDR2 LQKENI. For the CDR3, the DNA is TGTGCCAGCTCACCCCCCTCGGAAAACGAAGCTTTCTTT. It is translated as CASSPPSENEAFF.

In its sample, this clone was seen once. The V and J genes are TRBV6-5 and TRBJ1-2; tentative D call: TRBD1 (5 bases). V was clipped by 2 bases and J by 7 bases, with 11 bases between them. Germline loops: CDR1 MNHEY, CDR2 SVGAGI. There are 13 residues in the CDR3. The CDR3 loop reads CASSYGDVSGYTF. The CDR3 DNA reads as TGTGCCAGCAGTTACGGGGACGTTTCTGGCTACACCTTC.

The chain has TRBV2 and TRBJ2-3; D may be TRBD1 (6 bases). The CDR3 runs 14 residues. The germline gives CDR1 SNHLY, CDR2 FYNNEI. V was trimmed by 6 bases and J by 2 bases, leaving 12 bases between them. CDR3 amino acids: CASSVRGATDTQYF. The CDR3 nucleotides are TGTGCCAGCAGCGTCAGGGGAGCCACAGATACGCAGTATTTT.

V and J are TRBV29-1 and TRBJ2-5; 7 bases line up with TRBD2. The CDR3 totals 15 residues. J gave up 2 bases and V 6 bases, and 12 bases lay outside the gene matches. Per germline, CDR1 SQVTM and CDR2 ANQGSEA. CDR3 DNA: TGCAGCGTCCCCAATGAGGCGGGGGTACAAGAGACCCAGTACTTC. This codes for CSVPNEAGVQETQYF.

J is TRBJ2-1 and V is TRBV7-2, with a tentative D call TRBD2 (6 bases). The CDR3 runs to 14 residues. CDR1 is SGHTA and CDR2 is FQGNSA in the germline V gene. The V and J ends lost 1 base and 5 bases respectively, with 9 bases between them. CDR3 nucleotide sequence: TGTGCCAGCAGCTTAGGGGTAGCGGACAATGAGCAGTTCTTC. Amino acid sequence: CASSLGVADNEQFF.

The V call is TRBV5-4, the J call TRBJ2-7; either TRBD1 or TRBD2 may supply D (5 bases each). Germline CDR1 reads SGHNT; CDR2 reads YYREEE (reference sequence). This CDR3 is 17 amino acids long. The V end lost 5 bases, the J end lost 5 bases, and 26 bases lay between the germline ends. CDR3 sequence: CASSSPARLGRGDEQYF. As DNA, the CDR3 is TGTGCCAGCAGTTCACCAGCGCGGTTGGGCAGAGGGGACGAGCAGTACTTC. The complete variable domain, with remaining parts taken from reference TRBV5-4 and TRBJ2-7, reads ETGVTQSPTHLIKTRGQQVTLRCSSQSGHNTVSWYQQALGQGPQFIFQYYREEENGRGNFPPRFSGLQFPNYSSELNVNALELDDSALYLCASSSPARLGRGDEQYFGPGTRLTVT.

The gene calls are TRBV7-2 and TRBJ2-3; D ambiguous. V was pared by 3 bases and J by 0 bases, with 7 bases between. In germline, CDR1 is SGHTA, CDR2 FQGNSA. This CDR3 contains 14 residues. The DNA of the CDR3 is TGTGCCAGCAGCTTCACAGCTAGCACAGATACGCAGTATTTT. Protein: CASSFTASTDTQYF.

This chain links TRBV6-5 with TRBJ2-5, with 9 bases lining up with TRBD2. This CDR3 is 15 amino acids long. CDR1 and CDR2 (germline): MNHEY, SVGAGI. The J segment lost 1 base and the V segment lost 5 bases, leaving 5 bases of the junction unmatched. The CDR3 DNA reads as TGTGCCAGCAGTAAGCCTAGCGGGGCCCAAGAGACCCAGTACTTC. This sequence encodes CASSKPSGAQETQYF.

The CDR3 is CASSQDAYGYTF. The CDR3 nucleotides are TGTGCCAGCAGCCAAGACGCCTATGGCTACACCTTC. This rearrangement joins TRBV4-2 to TRBJ1-2; no firm D call. V was clipped by 0 bases and J by 4 bases, with 3 bases between them. The CDR3 contains 12 residues. Germline values: CDR1 LGHNA, CDR2 YNFKEQ.

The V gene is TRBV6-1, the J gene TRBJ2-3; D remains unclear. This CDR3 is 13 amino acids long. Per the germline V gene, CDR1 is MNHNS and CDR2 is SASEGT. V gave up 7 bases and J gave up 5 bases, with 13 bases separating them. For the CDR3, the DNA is TGTGCCAGCATTGGTCCTGGGGAAGATACGCAGTATTTT. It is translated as CASIGPGEDTQYF.

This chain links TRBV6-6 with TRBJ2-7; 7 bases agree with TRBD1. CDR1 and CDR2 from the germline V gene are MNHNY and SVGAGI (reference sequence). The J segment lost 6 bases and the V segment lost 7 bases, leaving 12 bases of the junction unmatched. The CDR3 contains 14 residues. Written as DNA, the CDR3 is TGTGCCAGCACCGAAACCCTACAGGGGCTCGAGCAGTACTTC. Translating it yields CASTETLQGLEQYF.

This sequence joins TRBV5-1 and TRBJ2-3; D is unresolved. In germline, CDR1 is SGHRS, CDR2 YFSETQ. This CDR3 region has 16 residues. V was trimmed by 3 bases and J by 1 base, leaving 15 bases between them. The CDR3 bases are TGCGCCAGCAGCTCGGGCCTTCAGCCCCGCACAGATACGCAGTATTTT. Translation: CASSSGLQPRTDTQYF.

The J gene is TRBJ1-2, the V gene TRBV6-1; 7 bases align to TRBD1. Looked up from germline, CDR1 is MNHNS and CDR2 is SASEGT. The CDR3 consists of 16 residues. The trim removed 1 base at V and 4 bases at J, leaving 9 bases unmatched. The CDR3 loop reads CASSEENSYRGYGYTF. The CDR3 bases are TGTGCCAGCAGTGAAGAGAATTCGTACAGGGGCTATGGCTACACCTTC.

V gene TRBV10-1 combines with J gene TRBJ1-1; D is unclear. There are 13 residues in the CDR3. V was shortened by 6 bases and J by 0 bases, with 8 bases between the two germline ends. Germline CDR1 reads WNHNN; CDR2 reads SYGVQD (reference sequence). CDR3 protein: CASRDELNTEAFF. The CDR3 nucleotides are TGCGCCAGCAGGGATGAATTGAACACTGAAGCTTTCTTT.